The entry below describes one TCR beta chain. The specificity of this receptor is unknown. No clone much larger than this one lies a single base away; base qualities are absent. These data belong to a study of CD8+ T cells in alopecia areata (dated by TCRdb to about 2018). Regarding the complete study: Treated patients were enrolled in an open-label pilot trial of oral tofacitinib, 5 to 10 mg twice daily, for moderate-to-severe alopecia areata. Patients received tofacitinib for 6 to 18 months and were then followed off drug for 6 months to check for delayed response and recurrence. In treated patients, disease severity was measured using the SALT score, which gives the percentage of scalp surface area affected. To study T cell clonal expansion in alopecia areata, the researchers applied high-throughput TCRbeta sequencing to both the C3H/HeJ mouse model and human patients. Human TCRbeta sequencing covered scalp tissue and sorted CD4+ and CD8+ peripheral blood T cells from patchy and totalis/universalis alopecia areata patients and healthy controls. Biopsies were taken from tofacitinib-treated patients at baseline and at 4 and 24 weeks of treatment, and a later scalp biopsy was taken in several of the tofacitinib-treated patients. Scalp clonality was compared among normal scalp (n=4), patchy alopecia areata scalp (n=8), and alopecia totalis/universalis scalp (n=8). The RNA source kit depended on sample type: the PAXgene miRNA kit for fixed scalp, the miRNeasy kit for PBMCs, and the RNeasy kit for mouse skin. TCRbeta CDR3 regions were amplified by immunoSEQ multiplex PCR using 35 Vbeta forward and 13 Jbeta reverse primers. General findings and caveats noted by the study authors: Unlike mouse skin, where gammadelta T cells dominate, normal human skin contains resident alphabeta T cells that get sequenced too, which complicates analysis of the scalp TCR repertoire. Scalp clonality and the number of expanded CD8+ clones among the top 100 scalp clones were significantly decreased by tofacitinib. Because the treated cohort was small and included a single nonresponder, larger studies are needed to assess links between baseline CD8+ expansion and response. Shared TCR sequences between patients were less evident than in mice, which may be partly attributable to HLA diversity in the patient population. Higher clonality and more expanded CD8+ clones were observed in lesional scalp than in normal scalp, particularly in alopecia totalis/universalis, a finding suggestive of antigenic drive. Many expanded lesional clones persisted in scalp and blood during tofacitinib treatment, which may partly explain relapse after stopping treatment.

The method behind the library was the immunoSEQ multiplex PCR assay. RNA was extracted from all samples and reverse transcribed into cDNA as template for TCR sequencing. SuperScript III was used to make first-strand cDNA, primed with a 2:1 mix of oligo-dT and random hexamers. A synthetic immune receptor repertoire was used to measure amplification bias, and any remaining bias was corrected computationally. The authors' analysis ran thus. Raw reads were preprocessed to remove errors, and CDR3 was defined by IMGT conventions from the conserved cysteine to phenylalanine. Clonality was computed as 1 minus the Shannon entropy, with the entropy normalized by log2 of the number of productive unique TCRs. Scalp TCRbeta sequences were cross-referenced with sorted blood CD4 and CD8 repertoires so that the CD4 or CD8 identity of scalp clones could be inferred. This immuneACCESS table, as held by TCRdb, lists in-frame sequences with V and J called but not all clones. Of the missing ones, under half trace to an unresolved V gene in checked studies; the others have no known cause. V and J calls and clone size are copied from that table; D and trimming were computed from the DNA. A total of 200,000 to 250,000 clones appear in this sample, over 60% of them only once. The ten biggest clones cover more than 3.5% of the sample.

From the cysteine through the phenylalanine, the CDR3 covers 12 amino acids. The entry retains the CDR3 DNA only, 36 bases that are in frame from base 1. Looking up the germline V gene yields CDR1 ENHRY and CDR2 SYGVKD. V is pared back by 4 bases and J by 2 bases, with 5 bases lying between the germline termini. The time point label here, explained by the study, means: four to five weeks on oral tofacitinib. The meaning of the sample's treatment or condition label: oral pan-JAK inhibitor, 5-10 mg twice daily. Peripheral blood and lesional scalp punch biopsies were obtained from patients with alopecia areata. After PBMCs were isolated by density centrifugation and stained for CD3, CD4 and CD8, a FACSAria was used to sort CD4+ and CD8+ T cells.

The sequence was obtained from a human donor with alopecia areata. Sequencing used CD4+ T cells sorted from blood, obtained at week 4, from a patient treated with tofacitinib. Recombination linked TRBV10-3 to TRBJ2-5; too little of a D gene remains to name it. The encoded CDR3 is CAISVDQETQYF. DNA sequence: TGTGCCATCAGTGTTGATCAAGAGACCCAGTACTTC.